Presented here are 21 T cell receptor beta chains from one specimen sequenced in a study of cytomegalovirus exposure and HLA in healthy donors. In the PCR, 60 Vbeta and 13 Jbeta primers were used. Generated by immunoSEQ multiplex PCR, the TCRdb table keeps only in-frame clones and is missing some. The sample contains 90,000 to 100,000 clones, 60% to 80% of which appear only once. The sequenced sample consisted of PBMCs. These receptor sequences come from a female donor in good health and CMV-seronegative.

The CDR3 spells CASSLRLSNIAGELFF. CDR3 DNA: TGTGCCAGCAGCCTTAGACTATCCAACATTGCCGGGGAGCTGTTTTTT. This chain uses TRBV28 with TRBJ2-2; possibly TRBD2 for D (5 bases). This CDR3 is 16 amino acids long. CDR1 is MDHEN, CDR2 SYDVKM, per germline. V lost 6 bases, J lost 6 bases, and 20 bases lay in between.

V is TRBV25-1 and J is TRBJ2-3; D is perhaps TRBD2 (6 bases). Germline V lookup: CDR1 MGHDK, CDR2 SYGVNS. Trimming removed 3 bases at V and 6 bases at J, with 13 bases between. CDR3 size: 14 residues. The CDR3 nucleotides read TGTGCCAGCAGTGAGCCTGCAGGGAGGGATACGCAGTATTTT. Protein product: CASSEPAGRDTQYF.

The rearrangement links TRBV30 to TRBJ2-5, with D possibly being TRBD2 (6 bases). CDR1 is GTSNPN and CDR2 is SVGIG in the germline V gene (reference sequence). The CDR3 runs to 11 residues. V shed 5 bases and J shed 2 bases, with 6 bases lying between them. CDR3 region: CAWGGQETQYF. DNA of the CDR3: TGTGCCTGGGGGGGGCAAGAGACCCAGTACTTC.

This sequence joins TRBV28 and TRBJ1-3, with 7 bases matching TRBD1. The CDR3 is 17 residues long. The ends lost 3 bases at V and 4 bases at J; junction bases unmatched: 12. Germline CDR1 reads MDHEN; CDR2 reads SYDVKM. The chain's CDR3 is CASSLTQNRGAGNTIYF. CDR3 DNA: TGTGCCAGCAGTTTGACCCAGAACAGGGGAGCAGGAAACACCATATATTTT.

CDR3 DNA sequence: TGTGCCAGCAGTAAGAGCATTAACTATGGCTACACCTTC. This sequence encodes CASSKSINYGYTF. V is TRBV6-5 and J is TRBJ1-2; D call uncertain. The V and J ends lost 5 bases and 1 base respectively, with 8 bases between them. Germline values: CDR1 MNHEY, CDR2 SVGAGI. This CDR3 contains 13 residues.

The chain uses TRBV5-6 and TRBJ2-7; possible D gene TRBD1, 6 bases. This CDR3 has 14 amino acids. V dropped 1 base and J dropped 5 bases, with 13 bases sitting between them. Germline V gene sequence: CDR1 SGHDT, CDR2 YYEEEE. The CDR3: CASSLYREVDEQYF. The CDR3 bases are TGTGCCAGCAGCTTGTACAGGGAAGTCGACGAGCAGTACTTC.

The rearrangement joins TRBV6-5 to TRBJ1-2; D remains ambiguous. Germline-derived CDR1 and CDR2 are MNHEY and SVGAGI. The CDR3 is 15 residues long. V gave up 4 bases and J gave up 6 bases, with 18 bases separating them. The CDR3 spells CASSSEAVSYDGYTF. In DNA, the CDR3 is TGTGCCAGCAGTTCGGAGGCGGTAAGCTATGATGGCTACACCTTC.

The chain is built from TRBV29-1 and TRBJ1-1, with D possibly being TRBD1 (5 bases). The CDR3 runs to 14 residues. The ends were cut back, 7 bases at V and 0 bases at J, with 15 bases in the middle. Germline V gene sequence: CDR1 SQVTM, CDR2 ANQGSEA. CDR3 in amino acids: CSATRGGVNTEAFF. Here the CDR3 DNA reads TGCAGCGCCACAAGGGGCGGCGTGAACACTGAAGCTTTCTTT.

The chain has TRBV18 and TRBJ2-7; 7 nucleotides line up with TRBD1. Germline CDR1 is KGHSH and CDR2 is LQKENI. Trimming removed 2 bases from V and 3 bases from J; junction bases left unmatched: 7. The CDR3 sequence is 15 residues long. The CDR3 loop reads CASSPDRVRDYEQYF. CDR3 coding DNA: TGTGCCAGCTCACCAGACAGGGTTCGAGACTACGAGCAGTACTTC.

The chain has TRBV27 and TRBJ2-1, with 8 bases identical to TRBD2. CDR1 is MNHEY, CDR2 SMNVEV, per germline (reference sequence). The CDR3 length is 13 residues. Trimming cost V 8 bases and J 9 bases; bases outside gene matches: 9. CDR3 bases: TGTGCCAGCTATTTCCAGCGGGAGCTTGAGCAGTTCTTC. Translating it yields CASYFQRELEQFF.

This clone appeared a single time. The V call is TRBV9, the J call TRBJ1-1; D is unresolved. The CDR3 is made up of 13 amino acids. CDR1 SGDLS and CDR2 YYNGEE come from the germline V gene. Trimming pared 7 bases from V and 0 bases from J, leaving 10 bases between. In nucleotides, the CDR3 is TGTGCCAGCTCGCGCGAGGTGAACACTGAAGCTTTCTTT. Protein sequence: CASSREVNTEAFF.

About this clone itself: Likely a read error: the CDR3 ends without its conserved phenylalanine or tryptophan. This chain connects TRBV18 to TRBJ1-2, with 8 bases that match TRBD1. The germline V gene has CDR1 KGHSH and CDR2 LQKENI. This CDR3 is built from 14 residues. Unmatched junction bases numbered 5, after V lost 2 bases and J lost 6 bases. Written as DNA, the CDR3 is TGTGCCAGCTCACCAAGGACAGGGTTGGATGGCTACACCCTC. It specifies CASSPRTGLDGYTL.

This chain uses TRBV6-5 with TRBJ1-2, with TRBD1 matching over 9 bases. With 6 bases clipped from V and 5 bases from J, the junction kept 7 bases outside the gene matches. Looked up from germline, CDR1 is MNHEY and CDR2 is SVGAGI. The length of the CDR3 is 14 residues. CDR3 sequence (DNA): TGTGCCAGCAGGGGGACAGGGATAGGGTATGGCTACACCTTC. Its translation: CASRGTGIGYGYTF.

In its sample, this clone was seen a few times. This chain joins TRBV7-9 and TRBJ1-3; D remains unclear. V lost 0 bases to trimming and J lost 3 bases, with 9 bases between them. Germline CDR1 is SEHNR and CDR2 is FQNEAQ (reference sequence). The CDR3 is made up of 15 amino acids. DNA for the CDR3: TGTGCCAGCAGCTTAGCGGAGGGAGGTGGAAACACCATATATTTT. Protein product: CASSLAEGGGNTIYF.

The chain carries TRBV6-5 and TRBJ1-1, with 7 bases identical to TRBD1. Looked up from germline, CDR1 is MNHEY and CDR2 is SVGAGI. The CDR3 covers 14 residues. V shed 7 bases, J shed 0 bases, and the junction held 5 bases outside the gene matches. This chain's CDR3 is CASNPTGMNTEAFF. The CDR3 DNA is TGTGCCAGCAACCCGACAGGGATGAACACTGAAGCTTTCTTT.

V and J are TRBV5-8 and TRBJ2-3; no clear D gene. Trimming removed 4 bases at V and 4 bases at J, with 7 bases between. The CDR3 is made up of 12 amino acids. Looked up from germline, CDR1 is SGHTS and CDR2 is YDEGEE. The CDR3 sequence is CASSQEPDTQYF. DNA of the CDR3: TGTGCCAGCAGCCAAGAGCCAGATACGCAGTATTTT.

The J gene is TRBJ2-7, the V gene TRBV15, with TRBD2 matching 12 bases. CDR3 length equals 16 residues. After removal of 2 bases from V and 6 bases from J, the junction contained 8 bases not matched to a gene. CDR1 LNHNV and CDR2 YYDKDF come from the germline V gene (reference sequence). CDR3 DNA sequence: TGTGCCACCAGCAGAATAGCTAGCGGGAGGGCCCCCGAGCAGTACTTC. Protein sequence: CATSRIASGRAPEQYF.

This clone was counted between two and nine times. V gene TRBV6-5 combines with J gene TRBJ2-3, with D tentatively TRBD1 (6 bases). Germline V gene data show CDR1 as MNHEY and CDR2 as SVGAGI. The CDR3 is 13 residues long. V was shortened by 5 bases and J by 11 bases, with 17 bases between the two germline ends. CDR3 protein: CASSPRVGAGQYF. In DNA, the CDR3 is TGTGCCAGCAGTCCCCGCGTGGGGGCGGGGCAGTATTTT.

This clone showed up just once. The V gene is TRBV2, the J gene TRBJ1-5; D is uncertain. CDR3 length: 16 amino acids. V gave up 1 base and J gave up 2 bases, with 12 bases separating them. Germline V lookup: CDR1 SNHLY, CDR2 FYNNEI. Written as DNA, the CDR3 is TGTGCCAGCAGTGAAGGGATGGCGGAAGGCAATCAGCCCCAGCATTTT. This encodes CASSEGMAEGNQPQHF. Using reference TRBV2 and TRBJ1-5 for the parts outside the CDR3, the full variable domain is EPEVTQTPSHQVTQMGQEVILRCVPISNHLYFYWYRQILGQKVEFLVSFYNNEISEKSEIFDDQFSVERPDGSNFTLKIRSTKLEDSAMYFCASSEGMAEGNQPQHFGDGTRLSIL.

The chain joins TRBV30 to TRBJ1-1; TRBD1 matches at 11 bases. The CDR3 runs to 15 residues. J was trimmed by 6 bases and V by 2 bases; bases with no gene match: 8. Germline V gives CDR1 GTSNPN, CDR2 SVGIG (reference sequence). The CDR3 DNA reads as TGTGCCTGGAGTTGGACAGGGGGCAAGGGGGCTGAAGCTTTCTTT. It codes for CAWSWTGGKGAEAFF.

The chain is built from TRBV7-3 and TRBJ2-2, with 8 bases identical to TRBD1. V dropped 0 bases and J dropped 1; count of bases not matched to a gene: 4. CDR3 size: 17 residues. Germline V gene data show CDR1 as SGHTA and CDR2 as FQGTGA. CDR3 DNA sequence: TGTGCCAGCAGCTTAACCCGACAGGGGTTGAACACCGGGGAGCTGTTTTTT. Its protein product is CASSLTRQGLNTGELFF.